The rows below give T cell receptor beta chains drawn from one sample of a study of shared clonotypes between healthy human individuals. The data were produced by immunoSEQ multiplex PCR, yet TCRdb's version contains in-frame clones alone and is incomplete. The table shows about 480,000 clones, with about four fifths occurring only once. Sequences were obtained from PBMCs. These receptors were collected from a woman between 40 and 55 years old in good health. Some clones in this sample may be carry-over from other donors' samples. Each CDR3 is given without its conserved first and last residue.

v_call,cdr3_aa
TRBV28,AAVAPGTASYGYT
TRBV30,ARGSGVGQETQY
TRBV15,ATSSGFDNEQF
TRBV7-2,ASSPRTSAVENIQY
TRBV7-9,ASSLNLEGEQY
TRBV28,ASRPRGQGDEKLF
TRBV4-1,ASSQDGEQY
TRBV11-2,ASSRDRGDNEQF
TRBV5-8,ASSLAEREDQPQH
TRBV2,ASSLQITGELF
TRBV5-6,ASSLGDYSPLH
TRBV2,ASRGGTGSSYEQY
TRBV5-6,ASSQWVQGGNTEAF
TRBV6-4,ASSDSYREVLGAEQF
TRBV9,ASSAETGYSEKLF
TRBV7-9,ASRPQGAGELF
TRBV5-4,ASSEGQNTGELF
TRBV5-1,ASSLGGGGPRSGANVLT
TRBV7-8,ASSLGGLSSYEQY
TRBV9,ASSTSTGGDQPQH
TRBV13,ATGRGVGGEQF
TRBV29-1,SVGGGGNNQPQH
TRBV19,ASSRDRDYEQY
TRBV4-1,ASSQDMGSYEQY
TRBV19,ASSALRDVGGNIQY
TRBV4-3,ASSQVGDKTNEQF